This record concerns one TCR beta chain sequence. Its antigen is not known. The data are from a study of T cell repertoires in cytomegalovirus infection. As for the study in general: TCR beta signatures that were public indicated CMV infection and matching HLA type. General study results and limits: HLA-C-restricted CMV-specific TCR beta clonotypes prevailed in the ex vivo response.

Germline-derived CDR1 and CDR2 are SQVTM and ANQGSEA. The V and J ends lost 0 bases and 3 bases, in that order; junction bases with no gene match: 4. This CDR3 contains 14 residues. A single record per CDR3 protein comes from TCRdb applying MiXCR to the reads. Found here are 100,000 to 150,000 distinct CDR3 sequences, 20% to 30% of them singletons; the top ten hold almost 35%. This chain links TRBV29-1 with TRBJ2-7; 8 nucleotides line up with TRBD1. The sample taken for sequencing was PBMCs, sequenced either directly or after in vitro stimulation (not recorded which). The sequence came from a human donor in good health (CMV status not recorded). Some clones in this sample may be carry-over from other donors' samples. The CDR3: CSVEDQDRGYEQYF. Here the CDR3 DNA reads TGCAGCGTTGAAGATCAAGACAGGGGCTACGAGCAGTACTTC.